The rows below give T cell receptor beta chains drawn from one sample of a study of post-analysis software for immune sequencing data. TCRdb reprocessed the PCR reads via MiXCR and lists one record per CDR3 protein. The profile shows about 540,000 distinct CDR3 sequences, around 31% of them singletons. The sequenced material came from blood. All receptors come from a girl under 18 with multiple sclerosis. CDR3s include the opening cysteine and the closing phenylalanine or tryptophan. Fields, in order: V gene, J gene, CDR3 protein.

v_call: TRBV4-1; j_call: TRBJ1-1; cdr3_aa: CASSQEVTGLGNTEAFF
v_call: TRBV10-3; j_call: TRBJ2-1; cdr3_aa: CAASGTNLFSEQFF
v_call: TRBV20-1; j_call: TRBJ1-1; cdr3_aa: CSAGDRQGAAEAFF
v_call: TRBV10-3; j_call: TRBJ1-2; cdr3_aa: CATAVTVLDGYTF
v_call: TRBV2; j_call: TRBJ2-5; cdr3_aa: CASSEDSDQETQYF
v_call: TRBV5-6; j_call: TRBJ2-5; cdr3_aa: CASSLVDREETQYF
v_call: TRBV2; j_call: TRBJ2-3; cdr3_aa: CASSASVGASTDTQYF
v_call: TRBV15; j_call: TRBJ2-7; cdr3_aa: CATSRGDAAYEQYF
v_call: TRBV12-3/TRBV12-4; j_call: TRBJ2-1; cdr3_aa: CASSLAGGYEQFF
v_call: TRBV10-2; j_call: TRBJ2-7; cdr3_aa: CASSESGPRGGYEQYF
v_call: TRBV7-2; j_call: TRBJ1-5; cdr3_aa: CASSLSLSNRPQHF